These 5 T cell receptor beta chains were all obtained from the same sample, sequenced in a study of long-term antiretroviral therapy in people with HIV. Survey level was the resolution at which the v3.0 immunoSEQ assay ran. TCRdb keeps only in-frame clones here, not all; method: immunoSEQ multiplex PCR. Here the sample spans 25,000 to 35,000 clones, roughly 86% being singletons. Sequenced here: unsorted PBMCs, sampled 0.8 years after starting antiretroviral therapy. These receptors were obtained from a woman in her 30s with HIV.

V gene TRBV28 combines with J gene TRBJ1-1; possible D gene TRBD1, 5 bases. V shed 8 bases and J shed 1 base, with 17 bases lying between them. Per germline, CDR1 MDHEN and CDR2 SYDVKM. CDR3 size: 15 residues. CDR3 sequence reads: CASLGQGSQNTEAFF. The DNA for the CDR3 is TGTGCCAGCCTAGGGCAGGGCTCCCAGAACACTGAAGCTTTCTTT.

The V gene is TRBV2, the J gene TRBJ2-1; 8 nucleotides line up with TRBD1. The ends lost 3 bases at V and 4 bases at J; junction bases unmatched: 5. Germline V gene data show CDR1 as SNHLY and CDR2 as FYNNEI. This CDR3 has 15 residues. The CDR3 reads CASSDRDRRYNEQFF. DNA for the CDR3: TGTGCCAGCAGTGACCGGGACAGGAGATACAATGAGCAGTTCTTC. Using reference TRBV2 and TRBJ2-1 for the parts outside the CDR3, the full variable domain is EPEVTQTPSHQVTQMGQEVILRCVPISNHLYFYWYRQILGQKVEFLVSFYNNEISEKSEIFDDQFSVERPDGSNFTLKIRSTKLEDSAMYFCASSDRDRRYNEQFFGPGTRLTVL.

The genes are TRBV30 and TRBJ1-6; possible D gene TRBD1, 5 bases. This CDR3 comprises 17 residues. CDR1 GTSNPN and CDR2 SVGIG come from the germline V gene (reference sequence). V was clipped by 0 bases and J by 7 bases, with 19 bases between them. In DNA, the CDR3 is TGTGCCTGGAGTGTAAGCAGGACCAAGGGGACCAATTCACCCCTCCACTTT. Its translation: CAWSVSRTKGTNSPLHF.

This clone was counted once. The chain recombines TRBV7-8 with TRBJ1-2; perhaps TRBD1 as D (6 bases). The V and J ends lost 3 bases and 8 bases respectively, with 13 bases between them. The CDR3 runs to 13 residues. Germline CDR1 reads SGHVS; CDR2 reads FQNEAQ. The CDR3 loop is CASSFTAGDGYTF. In DNA, the CDR3 is TGTGCCAGCAGCTTCACGGCAGGGGACGGCTACACCTTC.

The chain uses TRBV19 and TRBJ1-4; D unclear. CDR3 size: 16 residues. V dropped 2 bases and J dropped 7 bases, with 17 bases sitting between them. Per the germline V gene, CDR1 is LNHDA and CDR2 is SQIVND (reference sequence). The CDR3 DNA reads as TGTGCCAGTAGTATAAAGTCGGGCACTACTGGTGAAAAACTGTTTTTT. Its translation is CASSIKSGTTGEKLFF.